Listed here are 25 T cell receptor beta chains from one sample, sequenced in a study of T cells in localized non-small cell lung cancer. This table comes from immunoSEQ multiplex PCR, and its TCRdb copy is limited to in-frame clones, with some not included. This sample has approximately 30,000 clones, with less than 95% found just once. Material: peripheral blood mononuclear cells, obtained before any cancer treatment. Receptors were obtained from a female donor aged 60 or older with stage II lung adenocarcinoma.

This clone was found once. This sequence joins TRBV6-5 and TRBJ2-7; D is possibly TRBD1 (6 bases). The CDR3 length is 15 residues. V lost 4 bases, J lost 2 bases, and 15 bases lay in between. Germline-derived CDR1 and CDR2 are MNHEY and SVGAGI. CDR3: CASSFGGQDTYEQYF. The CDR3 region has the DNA TGTGCCAGCAGTTTTGGGGGACAAGACACCTACGAGCAGTACTTC.

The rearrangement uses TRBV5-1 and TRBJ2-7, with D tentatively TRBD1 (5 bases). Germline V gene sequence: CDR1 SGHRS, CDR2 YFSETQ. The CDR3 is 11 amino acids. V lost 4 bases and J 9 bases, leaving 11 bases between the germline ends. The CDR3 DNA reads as TGCGCCAGCAGCGGGGCCGAAGGGCAGTACTTC. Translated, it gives CASSGAEGQYF.

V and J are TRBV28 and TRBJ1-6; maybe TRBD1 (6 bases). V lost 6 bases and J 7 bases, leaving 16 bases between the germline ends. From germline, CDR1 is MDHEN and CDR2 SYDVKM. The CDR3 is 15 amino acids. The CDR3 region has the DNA TGTGCCAGCAGCCTTCCCCCAGGGGTGAATTCACCCCTCCACTTT. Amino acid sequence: CASSLPPGVNSPLHF.

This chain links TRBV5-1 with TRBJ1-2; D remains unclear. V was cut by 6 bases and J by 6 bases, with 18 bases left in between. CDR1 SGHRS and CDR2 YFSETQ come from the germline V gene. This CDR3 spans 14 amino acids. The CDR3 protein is CASNVGKLSDGYTF. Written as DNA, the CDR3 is TGCGCCAGCAACGTGGGCAAACTAAGCGATGGCTACACCTTC.

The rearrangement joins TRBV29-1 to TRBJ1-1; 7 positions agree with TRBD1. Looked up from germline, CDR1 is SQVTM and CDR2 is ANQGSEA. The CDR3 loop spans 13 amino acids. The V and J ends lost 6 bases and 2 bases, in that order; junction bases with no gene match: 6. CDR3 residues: CSVQTGYNTEAFF. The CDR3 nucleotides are TGCAGCGTCCAGACAGGGTACAACACTGAAGCTTTCTTT.

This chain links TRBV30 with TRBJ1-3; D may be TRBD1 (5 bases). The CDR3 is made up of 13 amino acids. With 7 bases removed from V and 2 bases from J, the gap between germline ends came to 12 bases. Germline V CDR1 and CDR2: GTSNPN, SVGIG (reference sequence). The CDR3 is CALLGGAGNTIYF. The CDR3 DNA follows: TGTGCCTTGTTAGGAGGGGCTGGAAACACCATATATTTT.

The CDR3 bases are TGTGCCAGCAGCGTAGTGGCGGGAGGCCTGGGGGAGCAGTACTTC. Its protein product is CASSVVAGGLGEQYF. The chain combines TRBV9 with TRBJ2-7, with 8 bases lining up with TRBD2. After removal of 0 bases from V and 7 bases from J, the junction contained 9 bases not matched to a gene. CDR1 SGDLS and CDR2 YYNGEE come from the germline V gene. The CDR3 has 15 residues.

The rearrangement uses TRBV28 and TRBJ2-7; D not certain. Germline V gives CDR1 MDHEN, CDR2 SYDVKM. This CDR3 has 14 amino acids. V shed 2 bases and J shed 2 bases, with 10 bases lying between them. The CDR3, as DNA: TGTGCCAGCAGTTTAGGGCAGGCGCCCTACGAGCAGTACTTC. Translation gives CASSLGQAPYEQYF.

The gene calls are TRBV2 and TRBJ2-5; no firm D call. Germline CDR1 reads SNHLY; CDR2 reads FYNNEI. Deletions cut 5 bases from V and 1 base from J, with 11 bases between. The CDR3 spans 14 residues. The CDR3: CASSQGRTQETQYF. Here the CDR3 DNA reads TGTGCCAGCAGTCAAGGACGGACCCAAGAGACCCAGTACTTC.

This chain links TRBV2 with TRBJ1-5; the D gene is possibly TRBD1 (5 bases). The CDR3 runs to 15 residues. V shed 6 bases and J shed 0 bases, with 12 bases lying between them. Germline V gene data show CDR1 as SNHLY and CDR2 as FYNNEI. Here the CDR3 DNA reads TGTGCCAGCAGAGAGACAGTCCTTAGCAATCAGCCCCAGCATTTT. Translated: CASRETVLSNQPQHF.

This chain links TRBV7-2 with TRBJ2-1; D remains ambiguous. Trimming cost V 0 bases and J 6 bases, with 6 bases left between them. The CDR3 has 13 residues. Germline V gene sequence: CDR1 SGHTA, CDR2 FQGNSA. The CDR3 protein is CASSLATRNEQFF. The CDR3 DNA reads TGTGCCAGCAGCTTAGCGACTCGCAATGAGCAGTTCTTC.

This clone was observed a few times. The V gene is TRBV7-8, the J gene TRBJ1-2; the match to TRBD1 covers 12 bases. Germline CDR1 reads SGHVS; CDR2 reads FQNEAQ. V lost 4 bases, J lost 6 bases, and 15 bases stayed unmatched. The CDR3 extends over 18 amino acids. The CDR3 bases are TGTGCCAGCAGCTCACTTACCCCGGGACAGGGGGCGTTGGATGGCTACACCTTC. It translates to CASSSLTPGQGALDGYTF.

In nucleotides, the CDR3 is TGTGCCAGCAGTGAAGAAGGCGGGGGGGCCGAAGAGTACTTC. Protein sequence: CASSEEGGGAEEYF. J is TRBJ2-5 and V is TRBV2, with TRBD2 matching 9 bases. The junction had 9 bases not matched to a gene; V was cut back by 1 base and J by 12 bases. This CDR3 is 14 amino acids long. CDR1 SNHLY and CDR2 FYNNEI come from the germline V gene.

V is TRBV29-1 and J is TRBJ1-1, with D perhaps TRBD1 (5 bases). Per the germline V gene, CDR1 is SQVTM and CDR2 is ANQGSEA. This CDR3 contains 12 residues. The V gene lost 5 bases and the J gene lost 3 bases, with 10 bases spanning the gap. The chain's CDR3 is CSVRGVDTEAFF. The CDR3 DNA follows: TGCAGCGTTCGAGGGGTGGACACTGAAGCTTTCTTT.

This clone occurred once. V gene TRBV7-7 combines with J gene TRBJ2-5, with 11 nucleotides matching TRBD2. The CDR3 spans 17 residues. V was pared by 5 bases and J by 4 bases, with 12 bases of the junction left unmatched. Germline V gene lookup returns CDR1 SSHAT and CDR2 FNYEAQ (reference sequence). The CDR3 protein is CASSPSRGLAVGETQYF. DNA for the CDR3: TGTGCCAGCAGCCCTAGCCGGGGACTAGCGGTAGGAGAGACCCAGTACTTC.

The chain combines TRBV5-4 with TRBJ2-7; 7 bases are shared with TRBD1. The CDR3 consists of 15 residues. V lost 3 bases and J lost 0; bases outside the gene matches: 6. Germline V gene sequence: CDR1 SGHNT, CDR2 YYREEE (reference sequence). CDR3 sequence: CASSSQGVVSYEQYF. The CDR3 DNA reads TGTGCCAGCAGCTCGCAGGGGGTAGTCTCCTACGAGCAGTACTTC. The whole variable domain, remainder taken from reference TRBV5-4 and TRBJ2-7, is ETGVTQSPTHLIKTRGQQVTLRCSSQSGHNTVSWYQQALGQGPQFIFQYYREEENGRGNFPPRFSGLQFPNYSSELNVNALELDDSALYLCASSSQGVVSYEQYFGPGTRLTVT.

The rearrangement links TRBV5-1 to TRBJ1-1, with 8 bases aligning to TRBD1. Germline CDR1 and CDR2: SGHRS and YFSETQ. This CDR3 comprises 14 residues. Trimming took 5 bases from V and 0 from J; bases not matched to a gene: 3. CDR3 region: CASRAGGMNTEAFF. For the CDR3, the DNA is TGCGCCAGCAGGGCAGGGGGCATGAACACTGAAGCTTTCTTT.

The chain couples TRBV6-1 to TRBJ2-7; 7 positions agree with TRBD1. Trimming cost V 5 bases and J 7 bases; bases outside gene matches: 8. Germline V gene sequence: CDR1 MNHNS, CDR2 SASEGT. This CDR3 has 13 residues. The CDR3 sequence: CASSPRQGGEQYF. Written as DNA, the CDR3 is TGTGCCAGCAGTCCCCGACAGGGTGGAGAGCAGTACTTC.

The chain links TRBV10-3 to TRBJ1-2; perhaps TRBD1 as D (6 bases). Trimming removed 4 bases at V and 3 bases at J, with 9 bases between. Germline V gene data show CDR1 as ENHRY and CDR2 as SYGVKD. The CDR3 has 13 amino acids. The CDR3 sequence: CAISAGQYYGYTF. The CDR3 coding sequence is TGTGCCATCAGTGCTGGACAGTACTATGGCTACACCTTC.

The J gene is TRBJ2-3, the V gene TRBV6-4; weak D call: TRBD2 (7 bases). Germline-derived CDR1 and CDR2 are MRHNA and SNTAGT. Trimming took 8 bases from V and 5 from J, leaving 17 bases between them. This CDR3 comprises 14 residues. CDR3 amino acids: CASSGEAGQDTQYF. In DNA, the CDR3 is TGTGCCAGCTCTGGAGAAGCGGGACAAGATACGCAGTATTTT.

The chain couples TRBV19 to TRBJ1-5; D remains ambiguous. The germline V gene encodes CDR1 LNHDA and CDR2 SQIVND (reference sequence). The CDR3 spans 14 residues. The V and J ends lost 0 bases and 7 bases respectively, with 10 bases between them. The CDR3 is CASSIDRSDQPQHF. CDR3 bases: TGTGCCAGTAGTATAGATAGGTCAGACCAGCCCCAGCATTTT.

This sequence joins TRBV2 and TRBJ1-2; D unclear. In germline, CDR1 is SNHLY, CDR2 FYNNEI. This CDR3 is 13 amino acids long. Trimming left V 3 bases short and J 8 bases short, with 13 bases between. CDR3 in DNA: TGTGCCAGCAGTGAGAGGGTCGGCTGGGGCTACACCTTC. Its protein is CASSERVGWGYTF.

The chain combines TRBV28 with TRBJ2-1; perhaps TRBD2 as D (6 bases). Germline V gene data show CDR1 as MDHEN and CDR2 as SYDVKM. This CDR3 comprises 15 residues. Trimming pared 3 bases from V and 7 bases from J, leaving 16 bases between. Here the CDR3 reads CASSFGTGLSNEQFF. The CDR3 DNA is TGTGCCAGCAGTTTCGGGACTGGCCTTTCGAATGAGCAGTTCTTC.

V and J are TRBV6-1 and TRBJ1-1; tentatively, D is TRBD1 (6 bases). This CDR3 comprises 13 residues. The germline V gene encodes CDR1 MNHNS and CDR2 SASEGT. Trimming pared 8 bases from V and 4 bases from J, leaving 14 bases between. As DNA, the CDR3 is TGTGCCAGCGGGAGTAGGACAGTCACTGAAGCTTTCTTT. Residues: CASGSRTVTEAFF.

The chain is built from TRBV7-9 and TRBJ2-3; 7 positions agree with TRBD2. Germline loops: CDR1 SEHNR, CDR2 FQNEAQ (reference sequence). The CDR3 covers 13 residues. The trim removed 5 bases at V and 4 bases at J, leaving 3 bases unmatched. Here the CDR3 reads CASSRAGADTQYF. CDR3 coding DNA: TGTGCCAGCAGCCGGGCGGGGGCAGATACGCAGTATTTT.